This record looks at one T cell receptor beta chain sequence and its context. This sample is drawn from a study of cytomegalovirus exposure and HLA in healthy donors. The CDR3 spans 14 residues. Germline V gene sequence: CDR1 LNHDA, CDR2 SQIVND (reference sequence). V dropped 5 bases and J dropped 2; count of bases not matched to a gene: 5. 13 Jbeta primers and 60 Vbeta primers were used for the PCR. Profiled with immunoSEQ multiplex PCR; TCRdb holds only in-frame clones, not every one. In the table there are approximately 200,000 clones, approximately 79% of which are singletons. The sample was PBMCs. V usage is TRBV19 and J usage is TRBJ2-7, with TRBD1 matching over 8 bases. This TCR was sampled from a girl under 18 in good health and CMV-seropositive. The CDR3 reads CASSRQGSTYEQYF. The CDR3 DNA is TGTGCCAGTAGTCGACAGGGGTCCACCTACGAGCAGTACTTC.